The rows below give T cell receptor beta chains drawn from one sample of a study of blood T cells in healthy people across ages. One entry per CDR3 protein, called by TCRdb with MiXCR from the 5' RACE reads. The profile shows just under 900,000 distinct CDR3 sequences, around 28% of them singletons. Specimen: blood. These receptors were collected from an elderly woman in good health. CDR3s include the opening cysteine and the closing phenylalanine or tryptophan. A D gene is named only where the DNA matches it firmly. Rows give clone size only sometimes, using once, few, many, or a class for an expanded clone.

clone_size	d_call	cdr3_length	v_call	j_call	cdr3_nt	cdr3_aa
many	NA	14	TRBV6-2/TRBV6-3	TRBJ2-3	TGTGCCAGCAGTTACTCCCAGATCACAGATACGCAGTATTTT	CASSYSQITDTQYF
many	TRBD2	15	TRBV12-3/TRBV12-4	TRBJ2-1	TGTGCCAGCAGCCTAGGACTAGCGGGGCTCAATGAGCAGTTCTTC	CASSLGLAGLNEQFF
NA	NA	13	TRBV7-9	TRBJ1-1	TGTGCCAGCTTAAGGGGGATGAACACTGAAGCTTTCTTT	CASLRGMNTEAFF
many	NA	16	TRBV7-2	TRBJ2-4	TGTGCCAGCAGCTTAGTTAGCAGGACACCAAAAAACATTCAGTACTTC	CASSLVSRTPKNIQYF
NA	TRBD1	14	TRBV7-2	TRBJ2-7	TGTGCCAGCAGCTCCCAACCAGGGGGCTACGAGCAGTACTTC	CASSSQPGGYEQYF
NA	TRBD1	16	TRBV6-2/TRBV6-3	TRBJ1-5	TGTGCCAGCAGCCGAAATACAGGGGGAAGCAATCAGCCCCAGCATTTT	CASSRNTGGSNQPQHF
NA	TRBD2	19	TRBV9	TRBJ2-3	TGTGCCAGCAGCGTGCCTAGCGGGGGCCTCTCGATCTCCACAGATACGCAGTATTTT	CASSVPSGGLSISTDTQYF
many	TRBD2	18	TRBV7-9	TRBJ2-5	TGTGCCAGCAGCTTAGCCCAGCGGGGGGGGACCCGACAAGAGACCCAGTACTTC	CASSLAQRGGTRQETQYF
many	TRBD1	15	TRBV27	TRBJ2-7	TGTGCCAGCAGTCGTGCGGGACAGGGGTCCTACGAGCAGTACTTC	CASSRAGQGSYEQYF
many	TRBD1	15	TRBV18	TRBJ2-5	TGTGCCAGCTCACTACAGGGGAAGGGTCAAGAGACCCAGTACTTC	CASSLQGKGQETQYF
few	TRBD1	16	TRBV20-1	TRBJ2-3	TGCAGTGCTAGAGATTCATTTAGAGGGGGCACCGATACGCAGTATTTT	CSARDSFRGGTDTQYF
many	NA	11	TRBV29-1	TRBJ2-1	TGCAGCGTTGGGATCGGCAATGAGCAGTTCTTC	CSVGIGNEQFF
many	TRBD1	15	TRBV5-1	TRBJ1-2	TGCGCCAGCAGCTCGACGGGACAGCCGCCCTATGGCTACACCTTC	CASSSTGQPPYGYTF
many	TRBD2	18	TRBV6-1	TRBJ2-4	TGTGCCAGCAGAAGACGGGCGGGGGGGGTGGCGGCCAAAAACATTCAGTACTTC	CASRRRAGGVAAKNIQYF
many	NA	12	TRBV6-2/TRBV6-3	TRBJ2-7	TGTGCCAGCAGTTTGGACAACTACGAGCAGTACTTC	CASSLDNYEQYF
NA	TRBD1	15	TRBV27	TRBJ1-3	TGTGCCAGCAGACAAAACAGGGGTGCTGGAAACACCATATATTTT	CASRQNRGAGNTIYF
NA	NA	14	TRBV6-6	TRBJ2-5	TGTGCCAGTAGTTATAATAGGCAGCAAGAGACCCTGTACTTC	CASSYNRQQETLYF
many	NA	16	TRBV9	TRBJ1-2	TGTGCCAGCAGCAGCCGGGACGCCGTACTGGACTATGGCTACACCTTC	CASSSRDAVLDYGYTF
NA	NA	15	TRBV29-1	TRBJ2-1	TGCAGCGTTCCCCTTGCGGGGAGCTCCTACAATGAGCAGTTCTTC	CSVPLAGSSYNEQFF
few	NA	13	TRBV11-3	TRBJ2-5	TGTGCCAGCAGCTTACGCTTAAAGGAGACCCAGTACTTC	CASSLRLKETQYF
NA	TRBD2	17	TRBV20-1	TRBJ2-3	TGCAGTGTCCCACAAAGTGCTAGCGGTATACTCCCTTATACGCAGTATTTT	CSVPQSASGILPYTQYF
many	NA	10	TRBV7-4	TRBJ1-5	TGTGCCATCATTAAACAGCCCCAGCATTTT	CAIIKQPQHF
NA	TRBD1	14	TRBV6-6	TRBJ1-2	TGTGCCAGCAGGCAGGGACAGGGAAACTATGGCTACACCTTC	CASRQGQGNYGYTF
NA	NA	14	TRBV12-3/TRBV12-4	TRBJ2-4	TGTGCCAGCAGTTTAGCGGGGGTAGGCGATGGGCAGTACTTC	CASSLAGVGDGQYF
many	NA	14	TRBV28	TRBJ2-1	TGTGCCAGCAGCCCAAGGCGGGATAACAATGAGCAGTTCTTC	CASSPRRDNNEQFF
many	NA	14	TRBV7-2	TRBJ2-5	TGTGCCAGCAGCTTCGAAATAGGACGCGAGACCCAGTACTTC	CASSFEIGRETQYF
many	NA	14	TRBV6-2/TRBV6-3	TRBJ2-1	TGTGCCAGCAGTTATGGGTTTCGGTACAATGAGCAGTTCTTC	CASSYGFRYNEQFF
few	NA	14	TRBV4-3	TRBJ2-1	TGCGTCAGCAGCCGAGGTCGATCCTACAATGAGCAGTTCTTC	CVSSRGRSYNEQFF
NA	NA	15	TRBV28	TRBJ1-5	TGTGCCAGCTTTTTAGGGTCGGGGAGCAATCAGCCCCAGCATTTT	CASFLGSGSNQPQHF
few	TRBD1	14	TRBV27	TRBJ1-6	TGTGCCAGCAGTCCCGGGACAGGGGGCGTTCCCCTCCACTTT	CASSPGTGGVPLHF
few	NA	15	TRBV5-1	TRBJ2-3	TGCGCCAGCAGCTTGGCTCAGGCTTCCACAGATACGCAGTATTTT	CASSLAQASTDTQYF
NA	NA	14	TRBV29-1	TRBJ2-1	TGCAGCGTGGCCAGGGGTCAGCCCTACAATGAGCAGTTCTTC	CSVARGQPYNEQFF
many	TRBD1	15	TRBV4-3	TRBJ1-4	TGCGCCAGCAGCCAGGAAAGGACAGGGAATGAAAAACTGTTTTTT	CASSQERTGNEKLFF
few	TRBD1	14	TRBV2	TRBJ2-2	TGTGCCAGCAGGGACAGGGTTTTGGTCGGGGAGCTGTTTTTT	CASRDRVLVGELFF
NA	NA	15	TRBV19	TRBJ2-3	TGTGCCAGTAGTCGACGGCGGAGCAGCACAGATACGCAGTATTTT	CASSRRRSSTDTQYF
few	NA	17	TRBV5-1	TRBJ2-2	TGCGCCAGCAGCTTGCACGCGGGACGGGGGAACACCGGGGAGCTGTTTTTT	CASSLHAGRGNTGELFF
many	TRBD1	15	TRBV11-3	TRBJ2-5	TGTGCCAGCTCCCACCGGGCAGGGGGTATCGAGACCCAGTACTTC	CASSHRAGGIETQYF
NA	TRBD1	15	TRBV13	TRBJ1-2	TGTGCCAGCAGCGTTACAGGGGGTTACAACTATGGCTACACCTTC	CASSVTGGYNYGYTF
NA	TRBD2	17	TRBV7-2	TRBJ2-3	TGTGCCAGCAGCTTGGGTCGGGGGGGCCGGGTCACAGATACGCAGTATTTT	CASSLGRGGRVTDTQYF
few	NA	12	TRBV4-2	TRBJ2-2	TGTGCCAGCAGCTGGCAGAACGGGGAGCTGTTTTTT	CASSWQNGELFF
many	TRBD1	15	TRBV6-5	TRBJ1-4	TGTGCCAGCAGTTACTCCGACAGGGTCTTTGAAAAACTGTTTTTT	CASSYSDRVFEKLFF
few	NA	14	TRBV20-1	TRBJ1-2	TGCAGTGCTAGACCGGGAAGAGCTAACTATGGCTACACCTTC	CSARPGRANYGYTF
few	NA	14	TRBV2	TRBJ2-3	TGTGCCAGCATCAGGGGACAAGTCACAGATACGCAGTATTTT	CASIRGQVTDTQYF
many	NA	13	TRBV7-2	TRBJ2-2	TGTGCCAGCAGCCAAGGGGTCACCGGGGAGCTGTTTTTT	CASSQGVTGELFF
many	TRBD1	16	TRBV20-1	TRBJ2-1	TGCAGTGCCCCGACAGGGGCTCGGAGTGGGTACAATGAGCAGTTCTTC	CSAPTGARSGYNEQFF
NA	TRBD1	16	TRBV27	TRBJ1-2	TGTGCCAGCAGTCAGGACACCGGGACAGCTGTCTATGGCTACACCTTC	CASSQDTGTAVYGYTF
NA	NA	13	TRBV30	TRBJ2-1	TGTGCCTGGTACAGGGGAGGCTACAATGAGCAGTTCTTC	CAWYRGGYNEQFF
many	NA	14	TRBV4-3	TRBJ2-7	TGCGCCAGCAGCCAAGAACCAGGCTCCTACGAGCAGTACTTC	CASSQEPGSYEQYF
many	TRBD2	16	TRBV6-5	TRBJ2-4	TGTGCCAGCAGTTACTCCCTAGCGGTAGCCAAAAACATTCAGTACTTC	CASSYSLAVAKNIQYF
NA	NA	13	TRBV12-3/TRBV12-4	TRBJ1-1	TGTGCCAGCAGTTTAAAGTCATACACTGAAGCTTTCTTT	CASSLKSYTEAFF
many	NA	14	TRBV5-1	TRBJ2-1	TGCGCCAGCAGCTCCGCTACAGGGTTCGATGAGCAGTTCTTC	CASSSATGFDEQFF
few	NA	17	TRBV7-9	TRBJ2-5	TGTGCCAGCAGCTTAGGGGTCTCACTAGGCAGTGAGGAGACCCAGTACTTC	CASSLGVSLGSEETQYF
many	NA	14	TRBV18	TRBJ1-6	TGTGCCAGCTCGTCGGACAGTGGTAATTCACCCCTCCACTTT	CASSSDSGNSPLHF
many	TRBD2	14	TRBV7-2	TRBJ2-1	TGTGCCAGCACACTAGCGGGGTTGTACAATGAGCAGTTCTTC	CASTLAGLYNEQFF